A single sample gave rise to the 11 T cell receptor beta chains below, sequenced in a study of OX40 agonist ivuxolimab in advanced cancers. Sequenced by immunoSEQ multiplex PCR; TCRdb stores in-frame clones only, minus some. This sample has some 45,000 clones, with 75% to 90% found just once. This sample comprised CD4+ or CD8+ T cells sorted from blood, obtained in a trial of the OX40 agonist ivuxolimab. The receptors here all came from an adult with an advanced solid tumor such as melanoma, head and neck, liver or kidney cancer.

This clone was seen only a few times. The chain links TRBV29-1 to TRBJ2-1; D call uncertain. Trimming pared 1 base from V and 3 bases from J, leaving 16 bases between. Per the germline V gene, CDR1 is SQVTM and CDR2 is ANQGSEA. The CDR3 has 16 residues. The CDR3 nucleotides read TGCAGCGTTGAAGTTTGGTCTAGAGCAATCTACAATGAGCAGTTCTTC. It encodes CSVEVWSRAIYNEQFF.

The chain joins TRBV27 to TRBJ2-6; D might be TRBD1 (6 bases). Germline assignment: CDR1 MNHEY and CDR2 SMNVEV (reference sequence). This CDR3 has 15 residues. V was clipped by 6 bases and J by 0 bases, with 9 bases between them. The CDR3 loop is CASRLDSSGANVLTF. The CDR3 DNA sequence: TGTGCCAGCAGACTGGACAGCTCTGGGGCCAACGTCCTGACTTTC.

DNA for the CDR3: TGTGCCAGCAGCTTCGGCGGGGTGAACACTGAAGCTTTCTTT. It translates to CASSFGGVNTEAFF. The chain combines TRBV7-9 with TRBJ1-1; no clear D gene. Between the trimmed V and J ends, which lost 3 bases and 0 bases, there was a span of 8 bases. Germline values: CDR1 SEHNR, CDR2 FQNEAQ (reference sequence). The CDR3 runs 14 residues.

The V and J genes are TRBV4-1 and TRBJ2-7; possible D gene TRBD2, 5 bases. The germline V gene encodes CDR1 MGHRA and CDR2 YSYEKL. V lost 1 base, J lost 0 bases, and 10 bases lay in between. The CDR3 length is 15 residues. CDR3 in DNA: TGCGCCAGCAGCCAAGCCGGACTCAGCTCCTACGAGCAGTACTTC. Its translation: CASSQAGLSSYEQYF.

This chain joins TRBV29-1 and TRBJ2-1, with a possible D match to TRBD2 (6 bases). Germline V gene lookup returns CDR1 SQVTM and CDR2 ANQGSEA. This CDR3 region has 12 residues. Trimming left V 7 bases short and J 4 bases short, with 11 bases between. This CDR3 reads CSAEGSYNEQFF. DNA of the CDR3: TGCAGCGCGGAGGGCTCGTACAATGAGCAGTTCTTC.

The CDR3 sequence: CASSKGQYQETQYF. The CDR3 nucleotides are TGCGCCAGCAGCAAGGGACAGTACCAAGAGACCCAGTACTTC. V is TRBV4-1 and J is TRBJ2-5; 7 bases fit TRBD1. The CDR3 sequence is 14 residues long. In germline, CDR1 is MGHRA, CDR2 YSYEKL. V shed 5 bases, J shed 0 bases, and the junction held 3 bases outside the gene matches.

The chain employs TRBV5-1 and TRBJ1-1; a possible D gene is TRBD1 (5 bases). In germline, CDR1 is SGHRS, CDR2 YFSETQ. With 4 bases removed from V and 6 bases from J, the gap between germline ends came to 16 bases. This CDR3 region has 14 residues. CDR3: CASSTGPGWAEAFF. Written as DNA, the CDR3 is TGCGCCAGCAGCACGGGACCGGGGTGGGCTGAAGCTTTCTTT. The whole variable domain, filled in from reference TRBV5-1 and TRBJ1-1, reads KAGVTQTPRYLIKTRGQQVTLSCSPISGHRSVSWYQQTPGQGLQFLFEYFSETQRNKGNFPGRFSGRQFSNSRSEMNVSTLELGDSALYLCASSTGPGWAEAFFGQGTRLTVV.

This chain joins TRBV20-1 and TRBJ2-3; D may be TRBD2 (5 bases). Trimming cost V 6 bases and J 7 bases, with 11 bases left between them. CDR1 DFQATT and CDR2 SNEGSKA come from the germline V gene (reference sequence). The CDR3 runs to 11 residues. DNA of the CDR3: TGCAGTGCGGAAGAGGGTAATACGCAGTATTTT. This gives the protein CSAEEGNTQYF.

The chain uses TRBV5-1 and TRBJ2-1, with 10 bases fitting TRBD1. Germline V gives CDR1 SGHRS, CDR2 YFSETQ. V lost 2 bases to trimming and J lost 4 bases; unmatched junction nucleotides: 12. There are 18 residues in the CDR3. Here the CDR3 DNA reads TGCGCCAGCAGCTTAGGAGGGACAGGGGCTCATTTATACAATGAGCAGTTCTTC. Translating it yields CASSLGGTGAHLYNEQFF.

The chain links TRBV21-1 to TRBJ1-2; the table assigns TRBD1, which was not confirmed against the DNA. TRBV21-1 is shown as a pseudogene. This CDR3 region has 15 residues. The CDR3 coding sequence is TGTGCCAGCAGCATGGACAGGGGGCAGAACTATGGCTACACCTTC. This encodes CASSMDRGQNYGYTF.

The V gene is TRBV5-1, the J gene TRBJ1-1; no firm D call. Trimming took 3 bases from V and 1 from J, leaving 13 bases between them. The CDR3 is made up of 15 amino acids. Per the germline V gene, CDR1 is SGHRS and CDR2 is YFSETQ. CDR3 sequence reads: CASSSHYTGNTEAFF. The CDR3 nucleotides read TGCGCCAGCAGCTCTCATTACACGGGGAACACTGAAGCTTTCTTT.